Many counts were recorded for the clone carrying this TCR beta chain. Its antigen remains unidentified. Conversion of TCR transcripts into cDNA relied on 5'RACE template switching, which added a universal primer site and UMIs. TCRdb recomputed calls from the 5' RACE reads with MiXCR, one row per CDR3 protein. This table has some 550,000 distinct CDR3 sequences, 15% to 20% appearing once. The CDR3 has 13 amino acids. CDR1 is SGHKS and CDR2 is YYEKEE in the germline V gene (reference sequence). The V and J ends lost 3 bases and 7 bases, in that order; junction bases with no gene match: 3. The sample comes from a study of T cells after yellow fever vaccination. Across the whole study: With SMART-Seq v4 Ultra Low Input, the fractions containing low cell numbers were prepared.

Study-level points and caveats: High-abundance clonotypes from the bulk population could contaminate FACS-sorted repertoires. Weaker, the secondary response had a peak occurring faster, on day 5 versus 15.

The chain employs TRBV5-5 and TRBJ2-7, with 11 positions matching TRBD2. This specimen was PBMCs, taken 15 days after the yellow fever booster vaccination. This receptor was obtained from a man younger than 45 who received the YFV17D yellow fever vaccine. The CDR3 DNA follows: TGTGCCAGCAGCTCCTTAGCGGGAGGGGAGCAGTACTTC. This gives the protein CASSSLAGGEQYF.